The rows below give T cell receptor beta chains drawn from one sample of a study of T cells in Graves' hyperthyroidism and ophthalmopathy. TCRdb analysed the multiplex PCR reads with MiXCR anew, one entry per CDR3 protein. The table lists 50,000 to 75,000 distinct CDR3 sequences, roughly 49% of them singletons. Input material: blood. The receptor set was obtained from a woman between 25 and 40 years old with Graves' ophthalmopathy. CDR3s include the opening cysteine and the closing phenylalanine or tryptophan. D genes are given only for firm matches. Some rows have no size entry. The others give once, few or many, or a class for an expanded clone.

j_call: TRBJ2-5
clone_size: .
d_call: .
v_call: TRBV5-1
cdr3_nt: TGCGCCAGCGCTGATCGGGGGCAAGAGACCCAGTACTTC
cdr3_aa: CASADRGQETQYF

j_call: TRBJ2-6
clone_size: .
d_call: .
v_call: TRBV19
cdr3_nt: TGTGCCAGTAGTATCGATAACTCTGGGGCCAACGTCCTGACTTTC
cdr3_aa: CASSIDNSGANVLTF

j_call: TRBJ2-3
clone_size: once
d_call: .
v_call: TRBV20-1
cdr3_nt: TGCAGTGCTAGAGTGCCGTCAATAGCAGATACGCAGTACTTT
cdr3_aa: CSARVPSIADTQYF

j_call: TRBJ2-3
clone_size: many
d_call: .
v_call: TRBV5-1
cdr3_nt: TGCGCCAGCAGCTTGGGAGGCCGCACAGATACGCAGTATTTT
cdr3_aa: CASSLGGRTDTQYF

j_call: TRBJ1-5
clone_size: many
d_call: TRBD1
v_call: TRBV7-9
cdr3_nt: TGTGCCAGCAGCTTAGTAGCGACAGGGGAACAGCCCCAGCATTTT
cdr3_aa: CASSLVATGEQPQHF

j_call: TRBJ1-5
clone_size: medium-sized
d_call: .
v_call: TRBV24-1
cdr3_nt: TGTGCCACCAGTGATTCCCACGCGAATCAGCCCCAGCATTTT
cdr3_aa: CATSDSHANQPQHF

j_call: TRBJ1-1
clone_size: .
d_call: .
v_call: TRBV7-9
cdr3_nt: TGTGCCAGCAGCCGCTGGCTAGCGGGAGGAGAGACTGAAGCTTTCTTT
cdr3_aa: CASSRWLAGGETEAFF

j_call: TRBJ2-2
clone_size: .
d_call: .
v_call: TRBV20-1
cdr3_nt: TGCAGTGCTAGTGCCAGGAGTGCTAACACCGGGGAGCTGTTTTTT
cdr3_aa: CSASARSANTGELFF

j_call: TRBJ1-2
clone_size: .
d_call: .
v_call: TRBV30
cdr3_nt: TGTGCCTGGAGTGGCCCAGGGGTCGCAAGAGATGGCTACACCTTC
cdr3_aa: CAWSGPGVARDGYTF

j_call: TRBJ2-3
clone_size: many
d_call: TRBD2
v_call: TRBV10-2
cdr3_nt: TGCGCCAGCAGCTACTCCGGGACTAAGTATTTT
cdr3_aa: CASSYSGTKYF

j_call: TRBJ1-5
clone_size: many
d_call: .
v_call: TRBV5-5
cdr3_nt: TGTGCCAGCAGCTTGGAGAGGGTACATCAGCCCCAGCATTTT
cdr3_aa: CASSLERVHQPQHF

j_call: TRBJ2-3
clone_size: many
d_call: .
v_call: TRBV6-2/TRBV6-3
cdr3_nt: TGTGCCAGCAGTTCGGCCCGGGTAAGCGGTAGCACAGATACGCAGTATTTT
cdr3_aa: CASSSARVSGSTDTQYF

j_call: TRBJ1-1
clone_size: many
d_call: .
v_call: TRBV11-2
cdr3_nt: TGTGCCAGCAGCTTAAATGGAGGACGCACTGAAGCTTTCTTT
cdr3_aa: CASSLNGGRTEAFF

j_call: TRBJ2-7
clone_size: once
d_call: TRBD2
v_call: TRBV9
cdr3_nt: TGTGCCAGCAGCCCCGGTGGGCTAGCGGGGGTCTACGAGCAGTACTTC
cdr3_aa: CASSPGGLAGVYEQYF

j_call: TRBJ2-3
clone_size: many
d_call: .
v_call: TRBV9
cdr3_nt: TGTGCCAGCAGCGTAGGAGCGGTGAGCACAGATACGCAGTATTTT
cdr3_aa: CASSVGAVSTDTQYF

j_call: TRBJ2-2
clone_size: few
d_call: TRBD2
v_call: TRBV5-4
cdr3_nt: TGTGCCAGCAGCTCCGCGGGGGGTCGCACCGGGGAGCTGTTTTTT
cdr3_aa: CASSSAGGRTGELFF

j_call: TRBJ2-1
clone_size: many
d_call: TRBD2
v_call: TRBV5-8
cdr3_nt: TGTGCCAGCAGCTTCGGTTTGCGGGGGAGTAATGAGCAGTTCTTC
cdr3_aa: CASSFGLRGSNEQFF

j_call: TRBJ2-3
clone_size: few
d_call: TRBD1
v_call: TRBV10-3
cdr3_nt: TGTGCCACCCTAATAGGGACAGGGTCTTTT
cdr3_aa: CATLIGTGSF

j_call: TRBJ2-5
clone_size: .
d_call: .
v_call: TRBV7-9
cdr3_nt: TGTGCCAGCAGCCTCCAAGGACAGCCCCAGTACTTC
cdr3_aa: CASSLQGQPQYF

j_call: TRBJ1-4
clone_size: many
d_call: TRBD1
v_call: TRBV24-1
cdr3_nt: TGTGCCACCAGTGATTCGGGACAGGGACCCCAAAAACTGTTTTTT
cdr3_aa: CATSDSGQGPQKLFF

j_call: TRBJ2-7
clone_size: many
d_call: .
v_call: TRBV6-1
cdr3_nt: TGTGCCAGCCGCCGCGCGCAGACTAACTACGAGCAGTACTTC
cdr3_aa: CASRRAQTNYEQYF

j_call: TRBJ2-1
clone_size: many
d_call: .
v_call: TRBV19
cdr3_nt: TGTGCCAGTAGTATAGACGCTAGCGCCTTCAATGAGCAGTTCTTC
cdr3_aa: CASSIDASAFNEQFF

j_call: TRBJ2-4
clone_size: many
d_call: TRBD2
v_call: TRBV12-3/TRBV12-4
cdr3_nt: TGTGCCAGCAGTTCTTGGACTAGCGCACTAGCCAAAAACATTCAGTACTTC
cdr3_aa: CASSSWTSALAKNIQYF

j_call: TRBJ2-7
clone_size: .
d_call: .
v_call: TRBV7-9
cdr3_nt: TGTGCCAGCCCTTCATTAGAAGGTTCCTACGAGCAGTACTTC
cdr3_aa: CASPSLEGSYEQYF

j_call: TRBJ2-2
clone_size: .
d_call: .
v_call: TRBV25-1
cdr3_nt: TGTGCCAGCAGTGCTTCATCCGGACACGTCACCGGGGAGCTGTTTTTT
cdr3_aa: CASSASSGHVTGELFF

j_call: TRBJ1-2
clone_size: few
d_call: .
v_call: TRBV10-3
cdr3_nt: TGTGCCATCAGCGCGGACGAAACCTATGGCTACACCTTC
cdr3_aa: CAISADETYGYTF

j_call: TRBJ1-6
clone_size: medium-sized
d_call: .
v_call: TRBV20-1
cdr3_nt: TGCAGTGCTAGCTGGAATTCACCCCTCCACTTT
cdr3_aa: CSASWNSPLHF

j_call: TRBJ2-5
clone_size: many
d_call: .
v_call: TRBV9
cdr3_nt: TGTGCCAGCAGCGTATTTGGGGGAGAGACCCAGTACTTC
cdr3_aa: CASSVFGGETQYF

j_call: TRBJ1-1
clone_size: many
d_call: TRBD1
v_call: TRBV24-1
cdr3_nt: TGTGCCACCAGAGACAGGGCGTCATTTCACACTGAAGCTTTCTTT
cdr3_aa: CATRDRASFHTEAFF

j_call: TRBJ1-5
clone_size: many
d_call: TRBD1
v_call: TRBV9
cdr3_nt: TGTGCCAGCAGCGTAGGGCAGGGGGCTGAGCCCCAGCATTTT
cdr3_aa: CASSVGQGAEPQHF

j_call: TRBJ1-2
clone_size: many
d_call: .
v_call: TRBV15
cdr3_nt: TGTGCCACCAGCCCCCTTGTGAGGGGCCCTACCTATGGCTACACCTTC
cdr3_aa: CATSPLVRGPTYGYTF

j_call: TRBJ2-2
clone_size: many
d_call: .
v_call: TRBV20-1
cdr3_nt: TGCAGTGCTAGGTCCGACATTAGAATGAACACCGGGGAGCTGTTTTTT
cdr3_aa: CSARSDIRMNTGELFF

j_call: TRBJ2-3
clone_size: many
d_call: TRBD2
v_call: TRBV20-1
cdr3_nt: TGCAGTGCTAGTGTAGCGGGAGTTCGATCAGATACGCAGTATTTT
cdr3_aa: CSASVAGVRSDTQYF

j_call: TRBJ2-1
clone_size: many
d_call: TRBD2
v_call: TRBV11-1
cdr3_nt: TGTGCCAGCAGCCACGGCCGGACTAGCGGCCACAATGAGCAGTTCTTC
cdr3_aa: CASSHGRTSGHNEQFF

j_call: TRBJ2-5
clone_size: .
d_call: TRBD2
v_call: TRBV29-1
cdr3_nt: TGCAGCGGGGGACTAGCGGGGTTCGAGACCCAGTACTTC
cdr3_aa: CSGGLAGFETQYF

j_call: TRBJ1-4
clone_size: .
d_call: .
v_call: TRBV20-1
cdr3_nt: TGCAGTGCTAGAGATTTAAGAGATGAAAAACTGTCTTTT
cdr3_aa: CSARDLRDEKLSF

j_call: TRBJ2-3
clone_size: .
d_call: .
v_call: TRBV3-1
cdr3_nt: TGTGCCAGCAGCCAATTCACGACGGGGGATACGCAGTATTTT
cdr3_aa: CASSQFTTGDTQYF

j_call: TRBJ2-6
clone_size: .
d_call: .
v_call: TRBV5-5
cdr3_nt: TGTGCCAGCTCGGGGACCTCGAACACTGAAGCTTTC
cdr3_aa: CASSGTSNTEAF